This T cell receptor beta chain was obtained from a study of T cell repertoires in cytomegalovirus infection. About the research overall: In the study, CMV epitopes included recently identified HLA-C-restricted and well-studied HLA-B-restricted ones. CMV infection and matching HLA type were both indicated by public TCR beta signatures.

TCRdb recomputed calls from the reads with MiXCR, one row per CDR3 protein. The table has approximately 340,000 distinct CDR3 sequences, almost 30% seen once. The sample holds one count of this clonotype. Its antigen remains unknown. The specimen was cultured PBMCs, collected from culture after CMV antigen stimulation. The receptor was derived from a human donor in good health (CMV status not recorded). Some clones in this sample may be carry-over from other donors' samples.

CDR3 region: CATSRDFSGPGQQPQHF. Here the CDR3 DNA reads TGTGCCACCAGCAGAGATTTCTCTGGCCCGGGGCAACAGCCCCAGCATTTT. This rearrangement joins TRBV15 to TRBJ1-5, with D tentatively TRBD1 (5 bases). This CDR3 has 17 amino acids. Germline lookup yields CDR1 LNHNV and CDR2 YYDKDF (reference sequence). V was shortened by 0 bases and J by 7 bases, with 19 bases between the two germline ends.